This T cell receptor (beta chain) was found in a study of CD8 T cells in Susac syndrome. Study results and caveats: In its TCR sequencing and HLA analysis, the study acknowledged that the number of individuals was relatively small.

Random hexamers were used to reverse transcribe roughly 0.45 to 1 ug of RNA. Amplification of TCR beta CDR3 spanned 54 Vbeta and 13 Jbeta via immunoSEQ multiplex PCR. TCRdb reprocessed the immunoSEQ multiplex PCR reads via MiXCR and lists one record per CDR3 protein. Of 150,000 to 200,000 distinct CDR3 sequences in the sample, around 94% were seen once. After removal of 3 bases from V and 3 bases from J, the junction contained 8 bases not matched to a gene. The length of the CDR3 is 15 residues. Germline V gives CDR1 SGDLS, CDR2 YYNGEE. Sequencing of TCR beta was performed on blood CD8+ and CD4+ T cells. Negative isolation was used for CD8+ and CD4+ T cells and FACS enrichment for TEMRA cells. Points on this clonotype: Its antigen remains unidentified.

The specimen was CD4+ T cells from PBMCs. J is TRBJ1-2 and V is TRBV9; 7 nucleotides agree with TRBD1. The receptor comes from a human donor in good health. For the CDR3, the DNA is TGTGCCAGCAGCGAAGGGACAGTGAGAGACTATGGCTACACCTTC. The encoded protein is CASSEGTVRDYGYTF.